The clone carrying this TCR beta chain has a count of ten or more. Its antigen is unidentified. This entry belongs to a study of T cells in Graves' hyperthyroidism and ophthalmopathy. Authors of the study amplified TCR beta CDR3 regions from RNA transcripts. HTBI primers were the set used in a first-round RT-PCR of the TCR CDR3. TCRdb processed the multiplex PCR reads anew with MiXCR; each CDR3 protein has one entry. The table has hundreds of thousands of distinct CDR3 sequences, 16% seen once. Trimming took off 0 bases at V and 1 base at J, with 13 bases between the two ends. CDR3 length: 16 residues. The V gene's germline CDR1 is SGHRS and CDR2 YFSETQ. General study results and limits: Blood held most thyroid clonotypes expanded above 0.001 frequency.

Material for sequencing was blood. The chain recombines TRBV5-1 with TRBJ1-1; D is ambiguous. This clonotype originated in a middle-aged woman with Graves' ophthalmopathy. The CDR3 bases are TGCGCCAGCAGCTTGGCCCACGGGATTACGAACACTGAAGCTTTCTTT. Its translation: CASSLAHGITNTEAFF.